This T cell receptor beta chain emerged from a study of T cell repertoires in aging, cancer and after chemotherapy. Overall study: Patients with chronic lymphocytic leukemia were sampled before and after fludarabine- or bendamustine-based chemotherapy. Study-level points and caveats: Untreated cancer patients had significantly lower blood TCR diversity than age-matched healthy donors.

The template was genomic DNA from peripheral blood, not RNA. CDR1 and CDR2 (germline): KGHDR, SFDVKD. This CDR3 has 16 residues. V shed 3 bases and J 3 bases; nucleotides not matched to a gene: 8. The table lists this clonotype with a few counts. Its antigen remains unknown. A mixed TRB-A/B primer pool amplified rearranged TRB by multiplex touch-down PCR. Each CDR3 protein gets one entry after TCRdb re-called the multiplex PCR reads with MiXCR. This table has about 1,700 distinct CDR3 sequences, approximately 32% appearing once. This chain links TRBV24-1 with TRBJ1-2; 8 bases are a match to TRBD1. Sequenced input: blood. This TCR was recovered from a human donor with a blood cancer. This CDR3 is CATSDPAGTGDYGYTF. The CDR3 DNA sequence: TGTGCCACCAGTGATCCCGCCGGGACAGGCGACTATGGCTACACCTTC.